The 19 T cell receptor beta chains below were found in one sample sequenced in a study of blood T cell repertoires in COVID-19. Clones were sequenced by immunoSEQ multiplex PCR, and TCRdb holds only the in-frame ones, with some missing. The data show about 180,000 clones, with about 81% seen just once and about an eighth held by the top ten. Sequencing used peripheral blood. Receptor source: a woman of 80 years or more with COVID-19, enrolled during active disease.

This chain joins TRBV29-1 and TRBJ1-1, with 12 bases identical to TRBD1. The CDR3 loop spans 13 amino acids. Germline V lookup: CDR1 SQVTM, CDR2 ANQGSEA. Trimming removed 7 bases from V and 4 bases from J; junction bases left unmatched: 4. CDR3: CSARDRGPTEAFF. DNA for the CDR3: TGCAGCGCCCGGGACAGGGGGCCCACTGAAGCTTTCTTT.

The chain combines TRBV3-1 (or the pseudogene TRBV3-2) with TRBJ1-4; D is unclear. There are 13 residues in the CDR3. Germline V lookup: CDR1 LGHDT, CDR2 YNNKEL (reference sequence). Trimming stripped 0 bases from V and 4 bases from J, with 3 bases between. The CDR3 loop reads CASSQDYNEKLFF. The CDR3 DNA sequence: TGTGCCAGCAGCCAAGATTATAATGAAAAACTGTTTTTT.

The chain has TRBV15 and TRBJ2-3; the match to TRBD2 covers 11 bases. The germline CDR1 and CDR2 sequences are LNHNV and YYDKDF (reference sequence). This CDR3 has 18 residues. The J segment lost 0 bases and the V segment lost 2 bases, leaving 7 bases of the junction unmatched. The CDR3 region is CATSRSPSGGTSTDTQYF. The CDR3 nucleotides read TGTGCCACCAGCAGAAGTCCTAGCGGGGGGACTAGCACAGATACGCAGTATTTT.

The V gene is TRBV10-3, the J gene TRBJ2-2; 10 bases line up with TRBD2. The germline CDR1 and CDR2 sequences are ENHRY and SYGVKD. The CDR3 extends over 18 amino acids. Losses at the gene ends were 4 bases for V and 3 bases for J; bases not matched to a gene: 11. CDR3 coding DNA: TGTGCCATCAGTGGCCCGAAAGCGGGAGGGCCCTACACCGGGGAGCTGTTTTTT. It codes for CAISGPKAGGPYTGELFF.

The chain uses TRBV3-1 (or the pseudogene TRBV3-2) and TRBJ2-7; 12 bases map to TRBD2. The CDR3 consists of 15 residues. The germline gives CDR1 LGHDT, CDR2 YNNKEL (reference sequence). V trimming: 4 bases; J trimming: 2 bases; junction bases outside the gene matches: 3. The CDR3 coding sequence is TGTGCCAGCAGCCGACTAGCGGGAGAGGCCTACGAGCAGTACTTC. This codes for CASSRLAGEAYEQYF.

This clone was seen more than once but under ten times. The chain recombines TRBV28 with TRBJ1-2, with D maybe TRBD1 (5 bases). The CDR3 runs 14 residues. In germline, CDR1 is MDHEN, CDR2 SYDVKM. Deletions cut 3 bases from V and 3 bases from J, with 11 bases between. The CDR3 coding sequence is TGTGCCAGCAGTTTTTTCGCAGGGTACTATGGCTACACCTTC. It codes for CASSFFAGYYGYTF.

This chain links TRBV6-5 with TRBJ2-2; D call uncertain. This CDR3 region has 14 residues. Between the trimmed V and J ends, which lost 3 bases and 6 bases, there was a span of 11 bases. Germline assignment: CDR1 MNHEY and CDR2 SVGAGI. CDR3 sequence reads: CASSYSPSAGELFF. The CDR3, as DNA: TGTGCCAGCAGTTATTCCCCCTCGGCCGGGGAGCTGTTTTTT.

J is TRBJ2-3 and V is TRBV2; 7 bases align to TRBD1. Germline assignment: CDR1 SNHLY and CDR2 FYNNEI. Germline trimming cut 6 bases from V and 0 bases from J; bases unmatched to any gene: 6. The CDR3 is made up of 15 amino acids. The CDR3 spells CASSRQGQSTDTQYF. CDR3 DNA sequence: TGTGCCAGCAGCCGACAGGGACAAAGCACAGATACGCAGTATTTT.

The chain recombines TRBV5-5 with TRBJ2-2; the D gene is possibly TRBD1 (6 bases). CDR3 length: 15 amino acids. V was shortened by 6 bases and J by 6 bases, with 18 bases between the two germline ends. Per germline, CDR1 SGHKS and CDR2 YYEKEE (reference sequence). CDR3 amino acids: CASIFSQGFAGELFF. DNA for the CDR3: TGTGCCAGCATCTTTTCACAGGGTTTTGCCGGGGAGCTGTTTTTT.

The V call is TRBV9, the J call TRBJ1-3; D possibly corresponds to TRBD1 (5 bases). Germline V lookup: CDR1 SGDLS, CDR2 YYNGEE. The CDR3 extends over 15 amino acids. V was clipped by 0 bases and J by 4 bases, with 11 bases between them. The CDR3 sequence: CASSVDPGQGNTIYF. CDR3 nucleotides: TGTGCCAGCAGCGTAGACCCAGGACAAGGAAACACCATATATTTT.

V and J are TRBV3-1 (or the pseudogene TRBV3-2) and TRBJ1-4; D gene ambiguous. CDR1 and CDR2 (germline): LGHDT, YNNKEL (reference sequence). The CDR3 consists of 14 residues. Trimming took 3 bases from V and 10 from J, leaving 15 bases between them. The CDR3 here is CASSHEGLLGKLFF. In nucleotides, the CDR3 is TGTGCCAGCAGCCATGAGGGTCTTCTCGGAAAACTGTTTTTT.

This chain uses TRBV6-1 with TRBJ2-2; 9 bases align to TRBD1. Germline V gives CDR1 MNHNS, CDR2 SASEGT. Unmatched junction bases numbered 10, after V lost 0 bases and J lost 5 bases. The CDR3 covers 18 residues. CDR3 residues: CASSEAGYRGPGTGELFF. The DNA of the CDR3 is TGTGCCAGCAGTGAAGCGGGGTACAGGGGGCCTGGGACCGGGGAGCTGTTTTTT.

For the CDR3, the DNA is TGTGCCAGCAGCCTAGGGAAACTAGCGGGAGTGTGGCAAGAGACCCAGTACTTC. Residues: CASSLGKLAGVWQETQYF. This chain joins TRBV7-8 and TRBJ2-5; 11 nucleotides match TRBD2. This CDR3 region has 18 residues. Per germline, CDR1 SGHVS and CDR2 FQNEAQ. V lost 5 bases to trimming and J lost 2 bases; unmatched junction nucleotides: 13.

This chain connects TRBV30 to TRBJ1-3; D is possibly TRBD1 (5 bases). From germline, CDR1 is GTSNPN and CDR2 SVGIG (reference sequence). V gave up 0 bases and J gave up 4 bases, with 13 bases separating them. CDR3 size: 15 residues. CDR3: CAWSVPGYPGNTIYF. In nucleotides, the CDR3 is TGTGCCTGGAGTGTACCAGGGTATCCGGGAAACACCATATATTTT.

This chain connects TRBV4-2 to TRBJ2-6; 9 nucleotides align to TRBD1. Germline V gene data show CDR1 as LGHNA and CDR2 as YNFKEQ. V trimming: 1 base; J trimming: 2 bases; junction bases outside the gene matches: 9. The CDR3 consists of 19 residues. The CDR3 loop is CASSQVLWTGETGANVLTF. DNA for the CDR3: TGTGCCAGCAGCCAAGTCCTCTGGACAGGGGAGACTGGGGCCAACGTCCTGACTTTC.

The CDR3 protein is CAAGIGMVAEAFF. The CDR3 DNA sequence: TGCGCCGCCGGGATAGGGATGGTCGCTGAAGCTTTCTTT. The chain carries TRBV10-1 and TRBJ1-1, with D unclear. The length of the CDR3 is 13 residues. Germline lookup yields CDR1 WNHNN and CDR2 SYGVQD (reference sequence). The V gene lost 11 bases and the J gene lost 6 bases, with 19 bases spanning the gap.

The chain joins TRBV11-1 to TRBJ2-7; 8 nucleotides line up with TRBD1. Trimming removed 0 bases from V and 2 bases from J; junction bases left unmatched: 3. This CDR3 is built from 15 residues. Germline CDR1 reads SGHAT; CDR2 reads FQDESV (reference sequence). CDR3 nucleotides: TGTGCCAGCAGCTTAGCGACAGGGGTACCCTACGAGCAGTACTTC. Its protein is CASSLATGVPYEQYF.

CDR3 in DNA: TGTGCTAGTGGTTTGGGGGCCTCCACTGAAGCTTTCTTT. Translation: CASGLGASTEAFF. The genes are TRBV12-5 and TRBJ1-1, with D uncertain. CDR1 LGHNT and CDR2 FRNRAP come from the germline V gene. The V and J ends lost 1 base and 4 bases respectively, with 7 bases between them. This CDR3 spans 13 amino acids.

The chain has TRBV3-1 (or the pseudogene TRBV3-2) and TRBJ2-7; 10 bases match TRBD2. From germline, CDR1 is LGHDT and CDR2 YNNKEL (reference sequence). Trimming at V came to 0 bases and at J to 4 bases, leaving 6 bases not matched to a gene. The length of the CDR3 is 16 residues. CDR3 residues: CASSQDVASGGYEQYF. For the CDR3, the DNA is TGTGCCAGCAGCCAAGACGTCGCTAGCGGGGGTTACGAGCAGTACTTC.